The 22 T cell receptor beta chains reported below all come from one sample, sequenced in a study of cytomegalovirus exposure and HLA in healthy donors. Amplification used 60 Vbeta primers and 13 Jbeta primers. TCRdb's table, derived via immunoSEQ multiplex PCR, lists solely in-frame clones and lacks some. The profile covers around 220,000 clones, with under 80% appearing a single time and 1.8% taken by the ten largest. The sample consisted of PBMCs. All receptors come from a woman aged 30 to 39 in good health and CMV-seronegative.

This clone has only a few counts. This rearrangement joins TRBV28 to TRBJ2-1, with 14 bases that match TRBD2. The CDR3 spans 17 residues. Germline V gives CDR1 MDHEN, CDR2 SYDVKM. Germline trimming cut 4 bases from V and 7 bases from J; bases unmatched to any gene: 9. CDR3 nucleotides: TGTGCCAGCAGTTCCCCCGGGACTAGCGGGAGTAGGAATGAGCAGTTCTTC. Protein product: CASSSPGTSGSRNEQFF.

CDR3 nucleotides: TGTGCCTGGAGTGGCACAGGGGCGACTAACTATGGCTACACCTTC. Protein: CAWSGTGATNYGYTF. The V call is TRBV30, the J call TRBJ1-2, with 7 positions matching TRBD1. Germline V gene sequence: CDR1 GTSNPN, CDR2 SVGIG (reference sequence). The V gene end was trimmed by 1 base and the J gene end by 0 bases; junction bases not matched to a gene: 5. The CDR3 spans 15 residues.

The chain carries TRBV18 and TRBJ2-3; D is uncertain. This CDR3 region has 14 residues. CDR1 and CDR2 (germline): KGHSH, LQKENI. The V gene lost 4 bases and the J gene lost 2 bases, with 10 bases spanning the gap. CDR3 in DNA: TGTGCCAGCTCACTGCTGCAACTCACAGATACGCAGTATTTT. This encodes CASSLLQLTDTQYF. Filled out from reference TRBV18 and TRBJ2-3, the complete variable domain reads NAGVMQNPRHLVRRRGQEARLRCSPMKGHSHVYWYRQLPEEGLKFMVYLQKENIIDESGMPKERFSAEFPKEGPSILRIQQVVRGDSAAYFCASSLLQLTDTQYFGPGTRLTVL.

The chain has TRBV6-5 and TRBJ1-6; maybe TRBD1 (5 bases). Germline V gives CDR1 MNHEY, CDR2 SVGAGI. The CDR3 sequence is 15 residues long. Trimming pared 4 bases from V and 7 bases from J, leaving 14 bases between. CDR3 DNA: TGTGCCAGCAGTTTATGGGACTTTCCCAATTCACCCCTCCACTTT. This sequence encodes CASSLWDFPNSPLHF.

This chain joins TRBV30 and TRBJ1-6; a possible D gene is TRBD1 (5 bases). The V end was cut by 3 bases, the J end by 2 bases, with 17 bases between. Germline V gene sequence: CDR1 GTSNPN, CDR2 SVGIG (reference sequence). The CDR3 sequence is 17 residues long. The CDR3 sequence is CAWRGRGGFPYNSPLHF. In DNA form, the CDR3 reads TGTGCCTGGAGGGGAAGGGGAGGCTTCCCCTATAATTCACCCCTCCACTTT.

This chain connects TRBV2 to TRBJ2-2; TRBD2 is a possible D gene (6 bases). Trimming removed 3 bases at V and 3 bases at J, with 11 bases between. This CDR3 contains 15 residues. Germline loops: CDR1 SNHLY, CDR2 FYNNEI. CDR3 bases: TGTGCCAGCAGTGAGGAGGGAGGCGACACCGGGGAGCTGTTTTTT. Its protein product is CASSEEGGDTGELFF.

The chain carries TRBV29-1 and TRBJ2-7; TRBD1 matches 9 bases. After removal of 7 bases from V and 0 bases from J, the junction contained 7 bases not matched to a gene. Germline loops: CDR1 SQVTM, CDR2 ANQGSEA. The CDR3 totals 14 residues. For the CDR3, the DNA is TGCAGCGCCGTCCGGGACAGGGACTCCTACGAGCAGTACTTC. Its translation: CSAVRDRDSYEQYF.

The V call is TRBV19, the J call TRBJ1-2; D is possibly TRBD1 (6 bases). The CDR3 is made up of 13 amino acids. CDR1 and CDR2 (germline): LNHDA, SQIVND (reference sequence). Trimming took 1 base from V and 7 from J, leaving 10 bases between them. The CDR3 DNA is TGTGCCAGTAGTATAGTCAGGGGAACTGGCTACACCTTC. Encoded protein: CASSIVRGTGYTF.

This clone was seen a few times. The chain links TRBV6-4 to TRBJ1-4, with D possibly TRBD1 on 6 matching bases. Trimming cost V 8 bases and J 6 bases, with 10 bases left between them. Per the germline V gene, CDR1 is MRHNA and CDR2 is SNTAGT. CDR3 size: 12 residues. The CDR3 bases are TGTGCCAGCGACAGGTGCCATGAAAAACTGTTTTTT. The encoded protein is CASDRCHEKLFF.

The rearrangement links TRBV18 to TRBJ2-7, with 13 positions matching TRBD2. CDR1 KGHSH and CDR2 LQKENI come from the germline V gene. The V and J ends lost 4 bases and 6 bases, in that order; junction bases with no gene match: 6. The CDR3 is made up of 15 amino acids. CDR3 loop: CASSRGLAGDGEQYF. The CDR3 region has the DNA TGTGCCAGCTCACGTGGACTAGCGGGAGATGGCGAGCAGTACTTC.

This clone was detected once. The chain has TRBV14 and TRBJ1-5; D gene uncertain. V lost 4 bases and J lost 5, with 9 bases in between. The CDR3 sequence is 13 residues long. Germline V gene data show CDR1 as SGHDN and CDR2 as FVKESK. DNA for the CDR3: TGTGCCAGCAGCCTAGAGAGAGATCAGCCCCAGCATTTT. Translation: CASSLERDQPQHF.

The CDR3 sequence is CASSHLTSGRFTYNEQFF. In DNA form, the CDR3 reads TGCGCCAGCAGCCACCTTACTAGCGGGAGATTCACCTACAATGAGCAGTTCTTC. V is TRBV5-1 and J is TRBJ2-1, with 11 bases aligning to TRBD2. V lost 4 bases, J lost 2 bases, and 11 bases stayed unmatched. The CDR3 length is 18 residues. Looked up from germline, CDR1 is SGHRS and CDR2 is YFSETQ.

V and J are TRBV25-1 and TRBJ1-2; D might be TRBD1 (5 bases). CDR1 MGHDK and CDR2 SYGVNS come from the germline V gene. CDR3 length: 17 amino acids. Between the trimmed V and J ends, which lost 0 bases and 4 bases, there was a span of 18 bases. The DNA of the CDR3 is TGTGCCAGCAGTGAATATGGGGTCAGGGAGGGAACCTATGGCTACACCTTC. As protein: CASSEYGVREGTYGYTF.

This clone has only a few counts. The V gene is TRBV9, the J gene TRBJ1-2, with 7 bases lining up with TRBD1. Unmatched junction bases numbered 16, after V lost 3 bases and J lost 8 bases. CDR3 length: 16 amino acids. CDR1 is SGDLS, CDR2 YYNGEE, per germline. The CDR3 DNA sequence: TGTGCCAGCAGCGCGACAGACAGGGATCAGGGGAACGGCTACACCTTC. Translated: CASSATDRDQGNGYTF.

This chain links TRBV5-6 with TRBJ1-3; the D gene is possibly TRBD1 (6 bases). Germline-derived CDR1 and CDR2 are SGHDT and YYEEEE. CDR3 length: 18 residues. Trimming removed 4 bases at V and 4 bases at J, with 24 bases between. The CDR3 reads CASSQTNTAGESGNTIYF. In DNA form, the CDR3 reads TGTGCCAGCAGCCAAACCAACACGGCAGGGGAGTCAGGAAACACCATATATTTT.

The chain employs TRBV6-1 and TRBJ2-7; 7 bases align to TRBD2. Trimming cost V 7 bases and J 2 bases; bases outside gene matches: 8. Germline V gene sequence: CDR1 MNHNS, CDR2 SASEGT. The length of the CDR3 is 14 residues. CDR3: CASTRGGVAYEQYF. The DNA for the CDR3 is TGTGCCAGCACCCGGGGAGGGGTTGCCTACGAGCAGTACTTC.

The chain employs TRBV27 and TRBJ2-7, with 10 bases lining up with TRBD2. The V gene's germline CDR1 is MNHEY and CDR2 SMNVEV (reference sequence). J was trimmed by 2 bases and V by 3 bases; bases with no gene match: 4. The CDR3 runs to 15 residues. CDR3 sequence (DNA): TGTGCCAGCAGTTTGATAGCGGGAGGAGCCTACGAGCAGTACTTC. The encoded protein is CASSLIAGGAYEQYF.

The chain has TRBV4-1 and TRBJ2-1; D call uncertain. The germline V gene has CDR1 MGHRA and CDR2 YSYEKL. Trimming cost V 0 bases and J 4 bases, with 13 bases left between them. The CDR3 contains 16 residues. CDR3 in DNA: TGCGCCAGCAGCCAAGATGGGCAGAATGAGTACAATGAGCAGTTCTTC. It codes for CASSQDGQNEYNEQFF.

The V gene is TRBV4-2, the J gene TRBJ2-5, with 9 bases matching TRBD2. The CDR3 has 16 residues. In germline, CDR1 is LGHNA, CDR2 YNFKEQ. V trimming: 4 bases; J trimming: 2 bases; junction bases outside the gene matches: 8. CDR3 residues: CASSPPALAGQETQYF. The CDR3 DNA is TGTGCCAGCAGCCCTCCAGCTCTAGCGGGACAAGAGACCCAGTACTTC.

The J gene is TRBJ2-1, the V gene TRBV5-1, with 11 positions matching TRBD2. The CDR3 has 17 residues. V gave up 3 bases and J gave up 8 bases; unmatched junction bases: 13. The germline V gene has CDR1 SGHRS and CDR2 YFSETQ. The CDR3 coding sequence is TGCGCCAGCAGCTCAATAATAGCGGGGGGGCCCGGCCATGAGCAGTTCTTC. Translating gives CASSSIIAGGPGHEQFF.

The chain links TRBV14 to TRBJ2-6; D is uncertain. The CDR3 runs 13 residues. Trimming removed 3 bases at V and 5 bases at J, with 5 bases between. The germline gives CDR1 SGHDN, CDR2 FVKESK. Here the CDR3 reads CASSHGRANVLTF. The CDR3 region has the DNA TGTGCCAGCAGCCATGGCAGGGCCAACGTCCTGACTTTC. The full variable domain, with the rest looked up from reference TRBV14 and TRBJ2-6, is EAGVTQFPSHSVIEKGQTVTLRCDPISGHDNLYWYRRVMGKEIKFLLHFVKESKQDESGMPNNRFLAERTGGTYSTLKVQPAELEDSGVYFCASSHGRANVLTFGAGSRLTVL.

The chain is built from TRBV9 and TRBJ2-2; D uncertain. Germline values: CDR1 SGDLS, CDR2 YYNGEE. V was clipped by 4 bases and J by 7 bases, with 8 bases between them. The CDR3 runs 12 residues. The CDR3, as DNA: TGTGCCAGCAGCTTCGGCGGCGGGGAGCTGTTTTTT. As protein: CASSFGGGELFF.